At least ten counts were recorded for the clone carrying this T cell receptor (beta chain). No antigen is known for it. TCRdb reprocessed the reads with MiXCR, giving one entry per CDR3 protein. The sample has about 240,000 distinct CDR3 sequences; under 8.5% are singletons. This sample was included in a study of T cell repertoires in cytomegalovirus infection. Whole-study context: CMV infection together with matching HLA type was indicated by public TCR beta signatures. Broader study findings: The ex vivo response was dominated by HLA-C-restricted CMV-specific TCR beta clonotypes. Carriers of CMV plus the relevant HLA were identified by cumulative public TCR beta family frequency.

Source material: PBMCs. This receptor was identified in a human donor in good health (CMV status not recorded). Some clones in this sample may be carry-over from other donors' samples.

CDR3 nucleotide sequence: TGTGCCAGCAGCTTAGCGGGTTCTGACACGCGGGGCCAAAACATTCAGTACTTC. The encoded protein is CASSLAGSDTRGQNIQYF. The rearrangement uses TRBV7-9 and TRBJ2-4; perhaps TRBD2 as D (6 bases). Germline CDR1 SEHNR, CDR2 FQNEAQ (reference sequence). The CDR3 covers 18 residues. V gave up 0 bases and J gave up 5 bases, with 20 bases separating them.